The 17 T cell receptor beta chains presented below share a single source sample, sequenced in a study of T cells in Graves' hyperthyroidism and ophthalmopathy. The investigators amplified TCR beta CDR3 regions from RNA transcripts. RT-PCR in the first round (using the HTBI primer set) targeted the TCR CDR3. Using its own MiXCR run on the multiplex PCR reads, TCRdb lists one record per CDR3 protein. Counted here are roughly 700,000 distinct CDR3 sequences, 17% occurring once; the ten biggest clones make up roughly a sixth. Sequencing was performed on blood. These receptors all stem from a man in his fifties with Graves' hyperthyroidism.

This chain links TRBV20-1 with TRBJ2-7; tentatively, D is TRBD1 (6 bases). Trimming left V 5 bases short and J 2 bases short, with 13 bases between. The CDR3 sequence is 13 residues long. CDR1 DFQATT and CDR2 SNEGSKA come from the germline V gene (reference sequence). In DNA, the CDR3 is TGCAGTGCTCTCGAGGACAGCGCCTACGAGCAGTACTTC. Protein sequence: CSALEDSAYEQYF.

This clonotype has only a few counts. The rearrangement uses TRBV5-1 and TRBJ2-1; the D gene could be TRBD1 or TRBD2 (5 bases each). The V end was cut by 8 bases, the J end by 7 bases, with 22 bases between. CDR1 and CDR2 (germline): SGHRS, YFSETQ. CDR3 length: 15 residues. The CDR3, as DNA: TGCGCCAGTGAGCCCGGGACCCCCTATGAGAATGAGCAGTTCTTC. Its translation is CASEPGTPYENEQFF.

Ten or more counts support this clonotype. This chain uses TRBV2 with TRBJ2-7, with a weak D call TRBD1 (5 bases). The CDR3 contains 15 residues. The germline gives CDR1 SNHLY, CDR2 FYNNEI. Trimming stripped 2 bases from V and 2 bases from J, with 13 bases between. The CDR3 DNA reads TGTGCCAGCAGTGAAAGGGGTGGGGTTGCCTACGAGCAGTACTTC. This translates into CASSERGGVAYEQYF. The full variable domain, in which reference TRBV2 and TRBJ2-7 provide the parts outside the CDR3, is EPEVTQTPSHQVTQMGQEVILRCVPISNHLYFYWYRQILGQKVEFLVSFYNNEISEKSEIFDDQFSVERPDGSNFTLKIRSTKLEDSAMYFCASSERGGVAYEQYFGPGTRLTVT.

The CDR3 DNA reads as TGTGCCAGCATTGACGGATTCTCTGGGGCCAACGTCCTGACTTTC. Protein sequence: CASIDGFSGANVLTF. The rearrangement uses TRBV6-1 and TRBJ2-6; D is ambiguous. Germline V gene sequence: CDR1 MNHNS, CDR2 SASEGT. The CDR3 contains 15 residues. V shed 7 bases and J shed 0 bases, with 10 bases lying between them.

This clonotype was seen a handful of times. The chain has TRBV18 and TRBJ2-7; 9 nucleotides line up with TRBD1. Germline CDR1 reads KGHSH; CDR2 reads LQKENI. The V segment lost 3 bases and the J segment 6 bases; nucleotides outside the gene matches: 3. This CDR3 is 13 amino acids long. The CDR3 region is CASSPDRGAEQYF. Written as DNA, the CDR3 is TGTGCCAGCTCACCGGACAGGGGCGCCGAGCAGTACTTC.

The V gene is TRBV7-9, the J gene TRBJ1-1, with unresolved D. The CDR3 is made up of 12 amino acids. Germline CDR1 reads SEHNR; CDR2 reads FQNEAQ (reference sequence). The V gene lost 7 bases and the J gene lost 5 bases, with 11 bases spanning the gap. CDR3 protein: CASNRPGTEAFF. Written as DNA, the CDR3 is TGTGCCAGCAACCGACCCGGGACTGAAGCTTTCTTT.

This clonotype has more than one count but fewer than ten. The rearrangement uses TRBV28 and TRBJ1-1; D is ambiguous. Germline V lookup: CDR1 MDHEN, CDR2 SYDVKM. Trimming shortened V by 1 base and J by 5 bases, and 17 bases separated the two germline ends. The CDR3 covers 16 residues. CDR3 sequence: CASSLFSLKPGTEAFF. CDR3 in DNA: TGTGCCAGCAGTTTATTCTCACTTAAGCCCGGGACTGAAGCTTTCTTT.

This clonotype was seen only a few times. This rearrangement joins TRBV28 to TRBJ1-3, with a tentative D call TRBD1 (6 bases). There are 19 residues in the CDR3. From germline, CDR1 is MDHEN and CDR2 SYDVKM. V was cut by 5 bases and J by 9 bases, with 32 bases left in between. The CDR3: CASSAITGFRSTSIGTIYF. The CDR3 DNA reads TGTGCCAGCAGTGCCATTACAGGGTTTAGATCAACTTCTATCGGCACCATATATTTT. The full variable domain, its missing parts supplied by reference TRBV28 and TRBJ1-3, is DVKVTQSSRYLVKRTGEKVFLECVQDMDHENMFWYRQDPGLGLRLIYFSYDVKMKEKGDIPEGYSVSREKKERFSLILESASTNQTSMYLCASSAITGFRSTSIGTIYFGEGSWLTVV.

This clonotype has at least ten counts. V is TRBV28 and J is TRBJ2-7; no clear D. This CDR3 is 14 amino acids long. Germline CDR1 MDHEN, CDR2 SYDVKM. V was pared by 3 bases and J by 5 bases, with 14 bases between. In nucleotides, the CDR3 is TGTGCCAGCAGTTTTCGTTTAGGGAACCACGAGCAGTACTTC. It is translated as CASSFRLGNHEQYF. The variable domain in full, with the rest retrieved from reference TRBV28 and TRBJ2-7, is DVKVTQSSRYLVKRTGEKVFLECVQDMDHENMFWYRQDPGLGLRLIYFSYDVKMKEKGDIPEGYSVSREKKERFSLILESASTNQTSMYLCASSFRLGNHEQYFGPGTRLTVT.

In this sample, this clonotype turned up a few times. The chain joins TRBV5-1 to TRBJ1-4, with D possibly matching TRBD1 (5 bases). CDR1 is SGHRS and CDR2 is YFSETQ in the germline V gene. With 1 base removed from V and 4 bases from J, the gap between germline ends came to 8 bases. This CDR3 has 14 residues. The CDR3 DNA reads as TGCGCCAGCAGCTTGAGACAGAATAATGAAAAACTGTTTTTT. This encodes CASSLRQNNEKLFF.

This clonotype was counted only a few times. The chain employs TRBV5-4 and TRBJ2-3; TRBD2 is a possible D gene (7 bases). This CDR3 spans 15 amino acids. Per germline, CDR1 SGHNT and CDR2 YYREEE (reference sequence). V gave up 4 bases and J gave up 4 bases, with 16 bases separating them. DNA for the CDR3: TGTGCCAGCAGCCGAGGGGGGGCACTCCCAGATACGCAGTATTTT. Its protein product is CASSRGGALPDTQYF.

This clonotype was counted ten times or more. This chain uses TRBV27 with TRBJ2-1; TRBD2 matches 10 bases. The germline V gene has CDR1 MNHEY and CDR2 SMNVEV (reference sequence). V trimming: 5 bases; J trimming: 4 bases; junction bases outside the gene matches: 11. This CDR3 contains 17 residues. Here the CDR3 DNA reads TGTGCCAGCAGTCCGCATTTAGCGGGAGGAATATACAATGAGCAGTTCTTC. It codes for CASSPHLAGGIYNEQFF.

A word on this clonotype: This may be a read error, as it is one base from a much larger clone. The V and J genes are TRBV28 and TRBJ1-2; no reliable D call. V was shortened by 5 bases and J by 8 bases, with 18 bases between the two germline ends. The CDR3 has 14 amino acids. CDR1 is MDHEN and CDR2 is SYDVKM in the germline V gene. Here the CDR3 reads CASSAGSQSGGYTF. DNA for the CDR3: TGTGCCAGCAGTGCCGGGAGCCAGTCCGGGGGCTACACCTTC.

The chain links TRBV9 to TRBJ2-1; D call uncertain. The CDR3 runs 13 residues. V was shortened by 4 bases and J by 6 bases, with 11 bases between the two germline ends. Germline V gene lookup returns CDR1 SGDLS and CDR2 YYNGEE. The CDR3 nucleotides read TGTGCCAGCAGCCCCGATGTCCTCAATGAGCAGTTCTTC. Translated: CASSPDVLNEQFF.

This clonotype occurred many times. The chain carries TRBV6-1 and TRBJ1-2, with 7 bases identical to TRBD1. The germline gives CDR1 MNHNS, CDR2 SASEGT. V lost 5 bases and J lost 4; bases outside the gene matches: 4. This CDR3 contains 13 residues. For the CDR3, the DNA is TGTGCCAGCAGTTTCGACAGGGTCTATGGCTACACCTTC. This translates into CASSFDRVYGYTF.

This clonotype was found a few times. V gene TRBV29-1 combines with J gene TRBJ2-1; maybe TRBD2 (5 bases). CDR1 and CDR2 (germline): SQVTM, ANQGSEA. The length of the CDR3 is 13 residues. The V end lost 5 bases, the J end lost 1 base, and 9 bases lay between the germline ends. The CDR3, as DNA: TGCAGCGTTCTGACGGGGTCCTACAATGAGCAGTTCTTC. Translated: CSVLTGSYNEQFF.

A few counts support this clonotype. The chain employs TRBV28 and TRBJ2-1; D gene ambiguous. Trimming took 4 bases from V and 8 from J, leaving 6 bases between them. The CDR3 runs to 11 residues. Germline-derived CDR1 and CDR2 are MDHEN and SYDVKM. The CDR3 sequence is CASSSRDEQFF. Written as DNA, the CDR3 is TGTGCCAGCAGTTCCCGGGATGAGCAGTTCTTC.